This record covers a single T cell receptor beta chain. Its antigen remains unknown. Clones were sequenced by immunoSEQ multiplex PCR, and TCRdb holds only the in-frame ones, with some missing. The sample lists around 100,000 clones, approximately 91% occurring once. The CDR3 extends over 14 amino acids. CDR1 and CDR2 (germline): MNHEY, SVGAGI. V lost 2 bases and J 5 bases, leaving 12 bases between the germline ends. These data originate in a study of T cell responses to AZD1222 COVID-19 vaccine. Study information: Pooled together were second doses at about 4 or about 12 weeks. General study findings and limits: Distributed over spike, vaccine-associated CD4 TCRs predominated at 160-218 and 743-854.

This specimen consisted of peripheral blood, obtained on day 0 of AZD1222 vaccination. This rearrangement joins TRBV6-5 to TRBJ1-2; a possible D gene is TRBD1 (6 bases). The source is an adult in good health. The CDR3 loop is CASSYGTTGYGYTF. The DNA for the CDR3 is TGTGCCAGCAGTTACGGGACTACAGGGTATGGCTACACCTTC.